One and the same sample provided the 32 T cell receptor beta chains below, sequenced in a study of shared clonotypes between healthy human individuals. The repertoire was sequenced with immunoSEQ multiplex PCR; TCRdb's copy has only in-frame clones and lacks some. The sample includes about 2.4 million clones, roughly 92% seen only once; the top ten take 0.13% to 0.15%. Material: naive CD4+ T cells sorted from blood. Subset given: CD45RA+ positively selected. The source is a man younger than 30 in good health.

The gene calls are TRBV9 and TRBJ1-1, with 7 positions matching TRBD1. The germline V gene has CDR1 SGDLS and CDR2 YYNGEE. This CDR3 is built from 16 residues. Trimming removed 0 bases from V and 1 base from J; junction bases left unmatched: 6. The CDR3 sequence: CASSVASDRKNTEAFF. The CDR3 nucleotides read TGTGCCAGCAGCGTAGCCTCGGACAGGAAGAACACTGAAGCTTTCTTT.

In its sample, this clone was seen once. The V gene is TRBV9, the J gene TRBJ1-2, with 9 bases identical to TRBD1. With 0 bases clipped from V and 6 bases from J, the junction kept 6 bases outside the gene matches. Germline loops: CDR1 SGDLS, CDR2 YYNGEE. This CDR3 has 15 amino acids. This CDR3 is CASSVGTGGDNGYTF. For the CDR3, the DNA is TGTGCCAGCAGCGTAGGTACAGGGGGCGATAATGGCTACACCTTC.

The chain recombines TRBV14 with TRBJ1-5, with D perhaps TRBD1 (5 bases). The germline V and J ends were trimmed by 4 bases and 8 bases, with 15 bases remaining between them. The germline CDR1 and CDR2 sequences are SGHDN and FVKESK. The CDR3 is made up of 14 amino acids. In DNA, the CDR3 is TGTGCCAGCAGCCCCGGACAAGGGCGGGAGCCCCAGCATTTT. Translation gives CASSPGQGREPQHF. The entire variable domain, with the rest obtained from reference TRBV14 and TRBJ1-5, is as follows: EAGVTQFPSHSVIEKGQTVTLRCDPISGHDNLYWYRRVMGKEIKFLLHFVKESKQDESGMPNNRFLAERTGGTYSTLKVQPAELEDSGVYFCASSPGQGREPQHFGDGTRLSIL.

V and J are TRBV5-4 and TRBJ1-1; D ambiguous. The V and J ends lost 7 bases and 1 base respectively, with 14 bases between them. Germline assignment: CDR1 SGHNT and CDR2 YYREEE (reference sequence). The CDR3 has 14 residues. In DNA, the CDR3 is TGTGCCAGCCGACCCGACATGCCGAACACTGAAGCTTTCTTT. Translated: CASRPDMPNTEAFF.

The gene calls are TRBV2 and TRBJ1-2; 9 nucleotides align to TRBD1. CDR3 length: 16 amino acids. Germline CDR1 is SNHLY and CDR2 is FYNNEI. Trimming at V came to 3 bases and at J to 4 bases, leaving 9 bases not matched to a gene. The CDR3 here is CASSEGGTGPGYGYTF. CDR3 coding DNA: TGTGCCAGCAGTGAGGGGGGGACAGGGCCTGGCTATGGCTACACCTTC.

This chain connects TRBV6-5 to TRBJ1-1, with D unresolved. Looked up from germline, CDR1 is MNHEY and CDR2 is SVGAGI. The ends were cut back, 5 bases at V and 0 bases at J, with 10 bases in the middle. The CDR3 totals 14 residues. The CDR3 DNA reads as TGTGCCAGCAGTCCCGACTGGATGAACACTGAAGCTTTCTTT. Translated: CASSPDWMNTEAFF.

The gene calls are TRBV2 and TRBJ2-4; D is possibly TRBD2 (7 bases). CDR3 length equals 16 residues. Trimming took 7 bases from V and 0 from J, leaving 16 bases between them. Germline CDR1 reads SNHLY; CDR2 reads FYNNEI. In DNA form, the CDR3 reads TGTGCCAGCATTGGGCGGGGGCAGGGAGCCAAAAACATTCAGTACTTC. Protein product: CASIGRGQGAKNIQYF.

The chain couples TRBV18 to TRBJ2-1, with TRBD2 matching 11 bases. Germline V gene data show CDR1 as KGHSH and CDR2 as LQKENI. The ends lost 4 bases at V and 9 bases at J; junction bases unmatched: 8. This CDR3 comprises 15 residues. The chain's CDR3 is CASSQTSGIHGEQFF. CDR3 DNA: TGTGCCAGCTCACAGACTAGCGGGATCCACGGTGAGCAGTTCTTC. The full variable domain, rest sourced from reference TRBV18 and TRBJ2-1, is NAGVMQNPRHLVRRRGQEARLRCSPMKGHSHVYWYRQLPEEGLKFMVYLQKENIIDESGMPKERFSAEFPKEGPSILRIQQVVRGDSAAYFCASSQTSGIHGEQFFGPGTRLTVL.

This chain joins TRBV30 and TRBJ1-4; TRBD1 is a possible D gene (5 bases). Trimming pared 2 bases from V and 3 bases from J, leaving 10 bases between. The CDR3 runs 14 residues. The germline V gene encodes CDR1 GTSNPN and CDR2 SVGIG (reference sequence). CDR3 DNA sequence: TGTGCCTGGAGTTCGGGACGGCCTAATGAAAAACTGTTTTTT. The encoded protein is CAWSSGRPNEKLFF.

The J gene is TRBJ2-5, the V gene TRBV27; 7 nucleotides agree with TRBD1. The CDR3 has 15 amino acids. The V and J ends lost 3 bases and 1 base, in that order; junction bases with no gene match: 5. CDR1 is MNHEY and CDR2 is SMNVEV in the germline V gene (reference sequence). CDR3 bases: TGTGCCAGCAGTTTGAGGGGGCCCTTCCAAGAGACCCAGTACTTC. This gives the protein CASSLRGPFQETQYF.

The rearrangement uses TRBV4-1 and TRBJ2-5, with D possibly being TRBD2 (6 bases). Trimming removed 4 bases at V and 1 base at J, with 16 bases between. Germline V gives CDR1 MGHRA, CDR2 YSYEKL. The CDR3 sequence is 16 residues long. CDR3 sequence: CASSPYPRDFQETQYF. DNA for the CDR3: TGCGCCAGCAGCCCCTACCCCCGGGACTTCCAAGAGACCCAGTACTTC.

The chain combines TRBV10-1 with TRBJ2-1; 8 bases are shared with TRBD2. CDR1 and CDR2 (germline): WNHNN, SYGVQD (reference sequence). The CDR3 has 15 residues. Germline trimming cut 6 bases from V and 3 bases from J; bases unmatched to any gene: 7. In DNA, the CDR3 is TGCGCCAGCAGCGAGAGCGGGGGAAACTACAATGAGCAGTTCTTC. It specifies CASSESGGNYNEQFF.

The chain has TRBV9 and TRBJ1-1; TRBD1 might be the D (6 bases). In germline, CDR1 is SGDLS, CDR2 YYNGEE. Trimming stripped 4 bases from V and 1 base from J, with 11 bases between. This CDR3 is 14 amino acids long. Here the CDR3 reads CASSPWTANTEAFF. The CDR3, as DNA: TGTGCCAGCAGCCCCTGGACAGCGAACACTGAAGCTTTCTTT. The whole variable domain, remainder taken from reference TRBV9 and TRBJ1-1, is DSGVTQTPKHLITATGQRVTLRCSPRSGDLSVYWYQQSLDQGLQFLIQYYNGEERAKGNILERFSAQQFPDLHSELNLSSLELGDSALYFCASSPWTANTEAFFGQGTRLTVV.

This chain joins TRBV19 and TRBJ1-6; D is unclear. The V end lost 5 bases, the J end lost 7 bases, and 18 bases lay between the germline ends. Germline V gene data show CDR1 as LNHDA and CDR2 as SQIVND (reference sequence). The CDR3 is made up of 16 amino acids. CDR3 in DNA: TGTGCCAGTAGTGACACCGGGCCCAAGAACAATTCACCCCTCCACTTT. It codes for CASSDTGPKNNSPLHF.

The chain couples TRBV6-6 to TRBJ2-7; no definite D call. V lost 5 bases and J lost 0, with 17 bases in between. Germline CDR1 is MNHNY and CDR2 is SVGAGI (reference sequence). The CDR3 has 16 amino acids. Here the CDR3 DNA reads TGTGCCAGCAGTCATAGGGCCGTTGGGCTCTCCTACGAGCAGTACTTC. It yields the protein CASSHRAVGLSYEQYF.

J is TRBJ2-7 and V is TRBV5-4, with D possibly matching TRBD2 (7 bases). The V end was cut by 7 bases, the J end by 7 bases, with 18 bases between. This CDR3 has 13 residues. Germline CDR1 and CDR2: SGHNT and YYREEE (reference sequence). The CDR3 DNA reads TGTGCCAGCGGGAGGGGGGTACCGCGGGAGCAGTACTTC. The encoded protein is CASGRGVPREQYF.

Turning to this clone: Other DNA sequences in this sample translate to the same CDR3. This sequence joins TRBV25-1 and TRBJ2-7; D not certain. In germline, CDR1 is MGHDK, CDR2 SYGVNS. There are 11 residues in the CDR3. V lost 3 bases, J lost 3 bases, and 3 bases lay in between. CDR3 DNA: TGTGCCAGCAGTGACCGCTACGAGCAGTACTTC. Translation gives CASSDRYEQYF.

Concerning this clone itself: Other DNA sequences in this specimen translate into the identical CDR3. The V call is TRBV19, the J call TRBJ2-3; D possibly corresponds to TRBD2 (5 bases). Germline V gene sequence: CDR1 LNHDA, CDR2 SQIVND (reference sequence). The CDR3 is 14 amino acids. The V end lost 3 bases, the J end lost 1 base, and 8 bases lay between the germline ends. CDR3 protein: CASSIEGGTDTQYF. The CDR3 DNA follows: TGTGCCAGTAGTATCGAGGGCGGCACAGATACGCAGTATTTT.

This sequence joins TRBV15 and TRBJ1-6; no reliable D call. The V end was cut by 2 bases, the J end by 10 bases, with 15 bases between. The CDR3 covers 15 residues. The germline V gene has CDR1 LNHNV and CDR2 YYDKDF (reference sequence). The CDR3 DNA reads as TGTGCCACCAGCAGATCAACAGTCGGAGGGTCACCCCTCCACTTT. It specifies CATSRSTVGGSPLHF. Full variable domain (rest looked up from reference TRBV15 and TRBJ1-6): DAMVIQNPRYQVTQFGKPVTLSCSQTLNHNVMYWYQQKSSQAPKLLFHYYDKDFNNEADTPDNFQSRRPNTSFCFLDIRSPGLGDTAMYLCATSRSTVGGSPLHFGNGTRLTVT.

The count of this clone is one. This sample also contains other DNA sequences that code for the same CDR3. The chain has TRBV7-2 and TRBJ1-5, with unresolved D. The germline V gene has CDR1 SGHTA and CDR2 FQGNSA. V was trimmed by 4 bases and J by 1 base, leaving 5 bases between them. CDR3 size: 13 residues. The CDR3 loop reads CASSYGSNQPQHF. The CDR3, as DNA: TGTGCCAGCAGCTATGGGAGCAATCAGCCCCAGCATTTT.

V and J are TRBV5-1 and TRBJ1-2; 7 positions match TRBD1. CDR1 and CDR2 (germline): SGHRS, YFSETQ. V lost 3 bases to trimming and J lost 0 bases; unmatched junction nucleotides: 8. The CDR3 runs to 16 residues. CDR3 in amino acids: CASSWGDRETNYGYTF. Here the CDR3 DNA reads TGCGCCAGCAGCTGGGGCGACAGGGAGACTAACTATGGCTACACCTTC. The whole variable domain, remainder taken from reference TRBV5-1 and TRBJ1-2, is KAGVTQTPRYLIKTRGQQVTLSCSPISGHRSVSWYQQTPGQGLQFLFEYFSETQRNKGNFPGRFSGRQFSNSRSEMNVSTLELGDSALYLCASSWGDRETNYGYTFGSGTRLTVV.

The chain has TRBV5-5 and TRBJ2-2; 9 bases are shared with TRBD1. With V trimmed by 5 bases and J by 1 base, 3 bases remained unmatched. The length of the CDR3 is 15 residues. In germline, CDR1 is SGHKS, CDR2 YYEKEE (reference sequence). The CDR3 reads CASSRQGENTGELFF. The CDR3 bases are TGTGCCAGCAGTCGACAGGGGGAGAACACCGGGGAGCTGTTTTTT.

V and J are TRBV5-1 and TRBJ1-6; 9 bases align to TRBD1. The CDR3 has 17 residues. From germline, CDR1 is SGHRS and CDR2 YFSETQ. V was clipped by 2 bases and J by 10 bases; unmatched bases: 13. The CDR3 region has the DNA TGCGCCAGCAGCTTTAGCGGACGGGACAGGGTCGGATCACCCCTCCACTTT. Translation gives CASSFSGRDRVGSPLHF.

This clone was recorded only once. This sample includes further DNA sequences coding for the same CDR3. The J gene is TRBJ2-5, the V gene TRBV4-1, with no clear D. CDR1 MGHRA and CDR2 YSYEKL come from the germline V gene. This CDR3 is built from 13 residues. Trimming stripped 1 base from V and 5 bases from J, with 8 bases between. CDR3 amino acids: CASSQVLAETQYF. The CDR3 DNA follows: TGCGCCAGCAGCCAAGTTTTAGCCGAGACCCAGTACTTC.

The genes are TRBV5-5 and TRBJ2-2; TRBD2 might be the D (6 bases). The V gene lost 0 bases and the J gene lost 7 bases, with 10 bases spanning the gap. The CDR3 contains 14 residues. Germline CDR1 is SGHKS and CDR2 is YYEKEE (reference sequence). The CDR3: CASSLAGDHGELFF. For the CDR3, the DNA is TGTGCCAGCAGCTTGGCGGGGGATCACGGGGAGCTGTTTTTT.

The chain joins TRBV6-5 to TRBJ2-1; 12 nucleotides agree with TRBD2. Germline trimming cut 4 bases from V and 9 bases from J; bases unmatched to any gene: 10. CDR3 length: 16 residues. The germline V gene encodes CDR1 MNHEY and CDR2 SVGAGI. The DNA for the CDR3 is TGTGCCAGCAGTTGGGGACTAGCGGGTAGCGGGGCTGAGCAGTTCTTC. Protein sequence: CASSWGLAGSGAEQFF.

The V gene is TRBV7-6, the J gene TRBJ1-5; no clear D gene. Germline CDR1 is SGHVS and CDR2 is FNYEAQ. The V end was cut by 0 bases, the J end by 7 bases, with 7 bases between. The CDR3 has 13 residues. As DNA, the CDR3 is TGTGCCAGCAGCTTAGCGGGTGGACAGCCCCAGCATTTT. Encoded protein: CASSLAGGQPQHF.

J is TRBJ2-1 and V is TRBV30; a weak D match, TRBD1 (5 bases). The CDR3 contains 13 residues. Germline values: CDR1 GTSNPN, CDR2 SVGIG (reference sequence). V lost 4 bases and J lost 2, with 9 bases in between. The CDR3 DNA sequence: TGTGCCTGGATGGCAGGGACCTACAATGAGCAGTTCTTC. Translated, it gives CAWMAGTYNEQFF.

Comment on this clone: Additional DNA sequences in this sample encode the identical CDR3. The rearrangement links TRBV18 to TRBJ1-5, with 10 bases matching TRBD1. J gave up 2 bases and V 6 bases, and 4 bases lay outside the gene matches. This CDR3 is 15 amino acids long. In germline, CDR1 is KGHSH, CDR2 LQKENI. The CDR3 DNA sequence: TGTGCCAGCTCTCCCGGGACAGGGGGCAATCAGCCCCAGCATTTT. Its translation: CASSPGTGGNQPQHF.

The chain combines TRBV4-1 with TRBJ2-7; 7 bases map to TRBD1. The CDR3 spans 14 residues. Germline loops: CDR1 MGHRA, CDR2 YSYEKL. Trimming took 4 bases from V and 2 from J; bases not matched to a gene: 5. In DNA form, the CDR3 reads TGCGCCAGCAGCCTCCGACAGGGAACCTACGAGCAGTACTTC. It codes for CASSLRQGTYEQYF.

The chain has TRBV9 and TRBJ1-6; 9 bases map to TRBD1. Germline V lookup: CDR1 SGDLS, CDR2 YYNGEE. J gave up 7 bases and V 1 base, and 6 bases lay outside the gene matches. The CDR3 extends over 16 amino acids. The CDR3 region has the DNA TGTGCCAGCAGCGTAACGGGGGACAGGGTAAATTCACCCCTCCACTTT. It yields the protein CASSVTGDRVNSPLHF. Full variable domain (rest looked up from reference TRBV9 and TRBJ1-6): DSGVTQTPKHLITATGQRVTLRCSPRSGDLSVYWYQQSLDQGLQFLIQYYNGEERAKGNILERFSAQQFPDLHSELNLSSLELGDSALYFCASSVTGDRVNSPLHFGNGTRLTVT.

In its sample, this clone was seen once. The rearrangement joins TRBV5-3 to TRBJ1-1, with 7 bases matching TRBD1. TRBV5-3 is reported as an ORF; its role is uncertain. J lost 2 bases, V lost 4 bases, and 2 bases had no gene match. The CDR3 has 13 residues. This CDR3 is CARSRDRNTEAFF. The CDR3 coding sequence is TGTGCCAGAAGCCGGGACAGAAACACTGAAGCTTTCTTT.